Each of the 9 T cell receptor beta chains below was sequenced from the same sample in a study of blood T cells in healthy people across ages. Together with a sample-barcoded 5' primer, a J-beta primer mix was included in a second PCR lasting about 6 to 11 cycles. TCRdb reprocessed the 5' RACE reads via MiXCR and lists one record per CDR3 protein. This table has hundreds of thousands of distinct CDR3 sequences, roughly 48% appearing once. Sequenced material: blood. The receptors stem from an older man in good health.

The chain employs TRBV9 and TRBJ1-2, with a tentative D call TRBD1 (5 bases). Germline CDR1 reads SGDLS; CDR2 reads YYNGEE. Trimming pared 5 bases from V and 4 bases from J, leaving 12 bases between. This CDR3 is 13 amino acids long. CDR3 nucleotides: TGTGCCAGCAGTTCCAGGGCGTTCTATGGCTACACCTTC. Protein sequence: CASSSRAFYGYTF. The whole variable domain, filled in from reference TRBV9 and TRBJ1-2, reads DSGVTQTPKHLITATGQRVTLRCSPRSGDLSVYWYQQSLDQGLQFLIQYYNGEERAKGNILERFSAQQFPDLHSELNLSSLELGDSALYFCASSSRAFYGYTFGSGTRLTVV.

The V gene is TRBV9, the J gene TRBJ2-7; the match to TRBD1 covers 7 bases. V gave up 1 base and J gave up 6 bases; unmatched junction bases: 7. The CDR3 length is 14 residues. Germline CDR1 is SGDLS and CDR2 is YYNGEE. The chain's CDR3 is CASSVQTGMGEQYF. As DNA, the CDR3 is TGTGCCAGCAGCGTACAGACAGGGATGGGCGAGCAGTACTTC. Full variable domain (missing parts from reference TRBV9 and TRBJ2-7): DSGVTQTPKHLITATGQRVTLRCSPRSGDLSVYWYQQSLDQGLQFLIQYYNGEERAKGNILERFSAQQFPDLHSELNLSSLELGDSALYFCASSVQTGMGEQYFGPGTRLTVT.

For this clonotype: With a much larger clone just one base away, this may be a read error. The chain recombines TRBV6-5 with TRBJ1-2; D not resolved. This CDR3 has 14 amino acids. Germline lookup yields CDR1 MNHEY and CDR2 SVGAGI. Trimming removed 5 bases at V and 0 bases at J, with 10 bases between. CDR3 sequence (DNA): TGTGCCAGCAGTGATGTAGCCTCTAACTATGGCTACACCTTC. It is translated as CASSDVASNYGYTF.

The chain has TRBV7-8 and TRBJ2-4; the match to TRBD1 covers 7 bases. The length of the CDR3 is 14 residues. Germline CDR1 is SGHVS and CDR2 is FQNEAQ. J lost 13 bases, V lost 0 bases, and 9 bases had no gene match. In nucleotides, the CDR3 is TGTGCCAGCAGCTTAGCGAACCACAGGGGACACCAGTACTTC. It yields the protein CASSLANHRGHQYF.

The V and J genes are TRBV6-1 and TRBJ2-2, with D maybe TRBD2 (6 bases). CDR1 and CDR2 (germline): MNHNS, SASEGT. Trimming took 10 bases from V and 8 from J, leaving 8 bases between them. There are 10 residues in the CDR3. Here the CDR3 DNA reads TGTGCCATTGGGAGGGGGGAGCTGTTTTTT. Translating gives CAIGRGELFF.

This clonotype was seen a handful of times. This sequence joins TRBV7-3 and TRBJ1-2, with a weak D call TRBD1 (6 bases). The CDR3 sequence is 14 residues long. V lost 5 bases and J 4 bases, leaving 14 bases between the germline ends. Germline values: CDR1 SGHTA, CDR2 FQGTGA. In nucleotides, the CDR3 is TGTGCCAGCAGCCCTTGGGGGCTTGGCTATGGCTACACCTTC. Translated: CASSPWGLGYGYTF.

V is TRBV7-2 and J is TRBJ2-1, with D hard to call. V was shortened by 4 bases and J by 9 bases, with 13 bases between the two germline ends. Per germline, CDR1 SGHTA and CDR2 FQGNSA. This CDR3 comprises 13 residues. CDR3 DNA sequence: TGTGCCAGCAGCTCGACTCCATCGGGTGAGCAGTTCTTC. Its protein is CASSSTPSGEQFF.

This clonotype was seen a few times. The chain carries TRBV2 and TRBJ2-2; D is unresolved. Germline V gene sequence: CDR1 SNHLY, CDR2 FYNNEI. The CDR3 runs to 16 residues. With 6 bases removed from V and 6 bases from J, the gap between germline ends came to 20 bases. The DNA for the CDR3 is TGTGCCAGCAGGCGCTTTGGGCAGCCAACGCCCGGGGAGCTGTTTTTT. Its protein is CASRRFGQPTPGELFF.

The chain links TRBV6-5 to TRBJ2-3, with D possibly TRBD1 on 5 matching bases. Trimming took off 0 bases at V and 5 bases at J, with 12 bases between the two ends. CDR1 and CDR2 from the germline V gene are MNHEY and SVGAGI. The CDR3 consists of 15 residues. CDR3 region: CASSYSEGAVDTQYF. In DNA form, the CDR3 reads TGTGCCAGCAGTTACTCGGAAGGGGCGGTAGATACGCAGTATTTT.